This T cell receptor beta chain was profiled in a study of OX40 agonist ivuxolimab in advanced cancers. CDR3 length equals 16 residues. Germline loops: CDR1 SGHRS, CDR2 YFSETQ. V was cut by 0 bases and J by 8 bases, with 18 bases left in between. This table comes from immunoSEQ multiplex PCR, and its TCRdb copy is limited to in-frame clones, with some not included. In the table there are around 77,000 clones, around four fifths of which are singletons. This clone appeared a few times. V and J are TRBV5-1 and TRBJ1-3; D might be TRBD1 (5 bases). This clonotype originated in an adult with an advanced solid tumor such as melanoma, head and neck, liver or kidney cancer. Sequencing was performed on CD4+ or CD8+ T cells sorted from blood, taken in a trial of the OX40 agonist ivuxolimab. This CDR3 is CASSLEGRGGLDTIYF. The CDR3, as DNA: TGCGCCAGCAGCTTGGAGGGCCGGGGCGGGCTTGACACCATATATTTT. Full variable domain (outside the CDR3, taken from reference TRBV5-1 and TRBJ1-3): KAGVTQTPRYLIKTRGQQVTLSCSPISGHRSVSWYQQTPGQGLQFLFEYFSETQRNKGNFPGRFSGRQFSNSRSEMNVSTLELGDSALYLCASSLEGRGGLDTIYFGEGSWLTVV.